Listed here are 30 T cell receptor beta chains from one sample, sequenced in a study of cytomegalovirus exposure and HLA in healthy donors. PCR used 60 Vbeta primers and 13 Jbeta primers. Repertoires were generated with immunoSEQ multiplex PCR, while TCRdb's copy carries only in-frame clones and drops some. The repertoire holds 150,000 or so clones, with 82% as singletons. Sample: PBMCs. The origin of the receptors is a man aged 30-40 years in good health and CMV-seropositive.

The CDR3 sequence is CASSKGDRAEQETQYF. For the CDR3, the DNA is TGTGCCAGCTCCAAAGGGGACAGGGCCGAACAAGAGACCCAGTACTTC. V gene TRBV18 combines with J gene TRBJ2-5; 9 bases map to TRBD1. The CDR3 length is 16 residues. The germline V gene has CDR1 KGHSH and CDR2 LQKENI. Trimming removed 6 bases from V and 2 bases from J; junction bases left unmatched: 10.

The V call is TRBV11-1, the J call TRBJ2-1, with TRBD2 matching 7 bases. This CDR3 contains 14 residues. V dropped 5 bases and J dropped 4; count of bases not matched to a gene: 5. Looked up from germline, CDR1 is SGHAT and CDR2 is FQDESV (reference sequence). The CDR3 coding sequence is TGTGCCAGCAGCCCAGCGGGACGGTACAATGAGCAGTTCTTC. This translates into CASSPAGRYNEQFF.

This clone was seen a handful of times. The chain employs TRBV28 and TRBJ1-1; the D is unclear. Trimming pared 6 bases from V and 2 bases from J, leaving 13 bases between. The CDR3 totals 14 residues. Germline assignment: CDR1 MDHEN and CDR2 SYDVKM. The CDR3 DNA follows: TGTGCCAGCAGCCTTGAGGTTGATAACACTGAAGCTTTCTTT. Translation: CASSLEVDNTEAFF.

V gene TRBV7-2 combines with J gene TRBJ1-6; D is unresolved. Trimming pared 6 bases from V and 9 bases from J, leaving 12 bases between. The germline V gene has CDR1 SGHTA and CDR2 FQGNSA. The CDR3 extends over 13 amino acids. The CDR3 region has the DNA TGTGCCAGCAGGTGGGAGTCGAGTTCACCCCTCCACTTT. It encodes CASRWESSSPLHF.

The chain is built from TRBV6-4 and TRBJ2-2, with 12 positions matching TRBD1. The CDR3 length is 15 residues. Germline V gene data show CDR1 as MRHNA and CDR2 as SNTAGT. The junction had 4 bases not matched to a gene; V was cut back by 6 bases and J by 5 bases. CDR3 amino acids: CASSPGQGATGELFF. In DNA, the CDR3 is TGTGCCAGCAGCCCGGGACAGGGGGCTACCGGGGAGCTGTTTTTT.

The chain couples TRBV9 to TRBJ2-7; 9 nucleotides match TRBD2. V trimming: 6 bases; J trimming: 2 bases; junction bases outside the gene matches: 9. The CDR3 sequence is 15 residues long. The germline V gene encodes CDR1 SGDLS and CDR2 YYNGEE. The CDR3, as DNA: TGTGCCAGCACCCCCGGGCCTAGCGGGGCCTACGAGCAGTACTTC. Amino acid sequence: CASTPGPSGAYEQYF.

The rearrangement joins TRBV11-2 to TRBJ2-7; tentative D call: TRBD2 (7 bases). CDR1 and CDR2 (germline): SGHAT, FQNNGV. The length of the CDR3 is 15 residues. V was cut by 0 bases and J by 5 bases, with 14 bases left in between. The CDR3 sequence is CASSLDRPGGHEQYF. The CDR3 DNA sequence: TGTGCCAGCAGCTTAGACCGCCCCGGGGGGCACGAGCAGTACTTC.

The chain carries TRBV15 and TRBJ2-1, with TRBD1 matching 10 bases. Losses at the gene ends were 7 bases for V and 8 bases for J; bases not matched to a gene: 14. In germline, CDR1 is LNHNV, CDR2 YYDKDF (reference sequence). The CDR3 loop spans 16 amino acids. CDR3 in amino acids: CATKATGGRDTHEQFF. The CDR3 bases are TGTGCCACCAAGGCGACAGGGGGCAGGGACACCCATGAGCAGTTCTTC.

This clone was recorded once. The CDR3: CASSPLGGGLNQPQHF. For the CDR3, the DNA is TGTGCCAGCAGTCCCTTGGGAGGCGGTCTAAATCAGCCCCAGCATTTT. The J gene is TRBJ1-5, the V gene TRBV27; no definite D call. Germline V gene sequence: CDR1 MNHEY, CDR2 SMNVEV (reference sequence). V lost 5 bases to trimming and J lost 4 bases, with 18 bases between them. The CDR3 contains 16 residues.

The chain joins TRBV7-9 to TRBJ2-2, with 7 bases lining up with TRBD1. The CDR3 has 14 amino acids. With V trimmed by 3 bases and J by 4 bases, 2 bases remained unmatched. Germline-derived CDR1 and CDR2 are SEHNR and FQNEAQ (reference sequence). This CDR3 reads CASSFYRGTGELFF. The CDR3 DNA is TGTGCCAGCAGCTTTTACAGGGGCACCGGGGAGCTGTTTTTT.

This chain's CDR3 is CASSFYSGPGVSNQPQHF. The CDR3 DNA reads TGTGCCAGCAGCTTTTACTCAGGGCCGGGTGTAAGCAATCAGCCCCAGCATTTT. The genes are TRBV7-9 and TRBJ1-5; D perhaps matches TRBD1 (5 bases). Germline V gene data show CDR1 as SEHNR and CDR2 as FQNEAQ (reference sequence). V lost 3 bases and J 1 base, leaving 19 bases between the germline ends. CDR3 length: 18 amino acids.

The chain carries TRBV27 and TRBJ2-2; tentatively, D is TRBD1 (6 bases). V was shortened by 8 bases and J by 0 bases, with 7 bases between the two germline ends. In germline, CDR1 is MNHEY, CDR2 SMNVEV (reference sequence). The CDR3 covers 13 residues. The CDR3 DNA is TGTGCCAGCCAGGGGACGAACACCGGGGAGCTGTTTTTT. Protein product: CASQGTNTGELFF.

The V and J genes are TRBV13 and TRBJ1-3; tentative D call: TRBD1 (5 bases). Trimming left V 5 bases short and J 4 bases short, with 15 bases between. CDR1 is PRHDT and CDR2 is FYEKMQ in the germline V gene (reference sequence). The CDR3 is 15 residues long. CDR3 in DNA: TGTGCCAGCAGCGATGGGACTGCCGCGGGAAACACCATATATTTT. This encodes CASSDGTAAGNTIYF.

The V and J genes are TRBV5-1 and TRBJ2-5; no definite D call. The germline gives CDR1 SGHRS, CDR2 YFSETQ. Trimming pared 0 bases from V and 4 bases from J, leaving 7 bases between. The CDR3 is 13 residues long. The CDR3 is CASSLEQIETQYF. CDR3 nucleotide sequence: TGCGCCAGCAGCTTGGAACAGATAGAGACCCAGTACTTC.

The chain joins TRBV28 to TRBJ1-1; the D gene is possibly TRBD1 (5 bases). CDR1 and CDR2 from the germline V gene are MDHEN and SYDVKM. The V end was cut by 7 bases, the J end by 1 base, with 10 bases between. This CDR3 comprises 13 residues. The CDR3 loop is CASTGGANTEAFF. In DNA, the CDR3 is TGTGCCAGCACCGGCGGGGCGAACACTGAAGCTTTCTTT.

This chain connects TRBV29-1 to TRBJ2-7; 9 bases map to TRBD2. The junction had 13 bases not matched to a gene; V was cut back by 6 bases and J by 4 bases. The germline gives CDR1 SQVTM, CDR2 ANQGSEA. The CDR3 sequence is 15 residues long. CDR3 nucleotide sequence: TGCAGCGTCTTGGGTAGCGGGAGATTTGGGTACGAGCAGTACTTC. Protein sequence: CSVLGSGRFGYEQYF.

J is TRBJ2-1 and V is TRBV18; no firm D call. This CDR3 spans 17 amino acids. V was shortened by 0 bases and J by 0 bases, with 12 bases between the two germline ends. The germline V gene encodes CDR1 KGHSH and CDR2 LQKENI. This CDR3 is CASSPPYSSSSYNEQFF. CDR3 nucleotides: TGTGCCAGCTCACCACCGTACAGCAGCAGCTCCTACAATGAGCAGTTCTTC.

This chain uses TRBV7-9 with TRBJ2-5; 9 bases are a match to TRBD1. The CDR3 runs 17 residues. The germline CDR1 and CDR2 sequences are SEHNR and FQNEAQ (reference sequence). V trimming: 5 bases; J trimming: 5 bases; junction bases outside the gene matches: 15. The CDR3 sequence is CASSPSRDRVGGETQYF. As DNA, the CDR3 is TGTGCCAGCAGCCCGTCCCGGGACAGGGTCGGTGGGGAGACCCAGTACTTC.

This chain uses TRBV7-9 with TRBJ2-1; 7 nucleotides match TRBD1. Germline values: CDR1 SEHNR, CDR2 FQNEAQ (reference sequence). The length of the CDR3 is 14 residues. Germline trimming cut 1 base from V and 7 bases from J; bases unmatched to any gene: 4. The CDR3, as DNA: TGTGCCAGCAGCTTAGGACAGGGAAGGAATGAGCAGTTCTTC. Translation: CASSLGQGRNEQFF. Supplemented by reference TRBV7-9 and TRBJ2-1, the full variable domain reads DTGVSQNPRHKITKRGQNVTFRCDPISEHNRLYWYRQTLGQGPEFLTYFQNEAQLEKSRLLSDRFSAERPKGSFSTLEIQRTEQGDSAMYLCASSLGQGRNEQFFGPGTRLTVL.

The CDR3 loop reads CASSQDGAGGHTGELFF. CDR3 in DNA: TGCGCCAGCAGCCAAGATGGAGCGGGGGGCCACACCGGGGAGCTGTTTTTT. The chain employs TRBV4-1 and TRBJ2-2; 9 bases align to TRBD2. Looked up from germline, CDR1 is MGHRA and CDR2 is YSYEKL. With V trimmed by 0 bases and J by 3 bases, 5 bases remained unmatched. The CDR3 is 17 residues long.

This clone was found once. The V gene is TRBV7-6, the J gene TRBJ2-7; D gene ambiguous. The CDR3 has 13 amino acids. Germline CDR1 reads SGHVS; CDR2 reads FNYEAQ. V lost 0 bases to trimming and J lost 5 bases, with 8 bases between them. The CDR3 nucleotides read TGTGCCAGCAGCTTAGCAGCCGACAACGAGCAGTACTTC. Translation: CASSLAADNEQYF.

Only a few counts were recorded for this clone. The chain joins TRBV7-9 to TRBJ2-1; 8 nucleotides line up with TRBD2. After removal of 4 bases from V and 8 bases from J, the junction contained 13 bases not matched to a gene. CDR1 and CDR2 from the germline V gene are SEHNR and FQNEAQ (reference sequence). There are 16 residues in the CDR3. The CDR3 coding sequence is TGTGCCAGCAGCTCACCAGCGGGGGAGAGTACTGATGAGCAGTTCTTC. This codes for CASSSPAGESTDEQFF.

The chain is built from TRBV5-1 and TRBJ2-5; D is ambiguous. Germline CDR1 reads SGHRS; CDR2 reads YFSETQ. CDR3 length: 13 residues. V was shortened by 4 bases and J by 2 bases, with 9 bases between the two germline ends. The CDR3 sequence is CASSPSAQETQYF. CDR3 bases: TGCGCCAGCAGCCCAAGCGCTCAAGAGACCCAGTACTTC.

This clone was picked up a small number of times. The V call is TRBV6-1, the J call TRBJ1-5; 8 nucleotides match TRBD1. The V and J ends lost 8 bases and 9 bases, in that order; junction bases with no gene match: 9. Germline V CDR1 and CDR2: MNHNS, SASEGT. There are 13 residues in the CDR3. The CDR3 nucleotides are TGTGCCAGCCGGACAGGGAATGTTCGGCCCCAGCATTTT. Protein: CASRTGNVRPQHF.

V is TRBV18 and J is TRBJ2-3, with D tentatively TRBD2 (5 bases). The V end was cut by 0 bases, the J end by 6 bases, with 13 bases between. CDR3 size: 15 residues. Germline CDR1 reads KGHSH; CDR2 reads LQKENI. CDR3 sequence (DNA): TGTGCCAGCTCACCACCGATTAGCGCACGGGATACGCAGTATTTT. It yields the protein CASSPPISARDTQYF.

In its sample, this clone was seen once. The rearrangement links TRBV28 to TRBJ1-1; the match to TRBD1 covers 7 bases. The CDR3 runs 13 residues. J lost 4 bases, V lost 5 bases, and 4 bases had no gene match. Germline loops: CDR1 MDHEN, CDR2 SYDVKM. Here the CDR3 DNA reads TGTGCCAGCAGTGTACAGGGGCCCACTGAAGCTTTCTTT. Residues: CASSVQGPTEAFF. Together with reference TRBV28 and TRBJ1-1, the CDR3 gives the full variable domain: DVKVTQSSRYLVKRTGEKVFLECVQDMDHENMFWYRQDPGLGLRLIYFSYDVKMKEKGDIPEGYSVSREKKERFSLILESASTNQTSMYLCASSVQGPTEAFFGQGTRLTVV.

The rearrangement uses TRBV30 and TRBJ1-2; D possibly corresponds to TRBD1 (6 bases). V lost 2 bases, J lost 5 bases, and 15 bases lay in between. The CDR3 is 14 amino acids. Germline-derived CDR1 and CDR2 are GTSNPN and SVGIG (reference sequence). In nucleotides, the CDR3 is TGTGCCTGGAGTCCAAACAGGGAATTTTATGGCTACACCTTC. This translates into CAWSPNREFYGYTF.

This chain connects TRBV4-1 to TRBJ2-3; 8 nucleotides align to TRBD2. CDR1 is MGHRA and CDR2 is YSYEKL in the germline V gene. CDR3 length: 17 residues. The ends lost 0 bases at V and 1 base at J; junction bases unmatched: 6. The CDR3 DNA reads as TGCGCCAGCAGCCAAGAAAGAAGCGGGAGTGGCACAGATACGCAGTATTTT. This encodes CASSQERSGSGTDTQYF.

V and J are TRBV28 and TRBJ2-7, with a tentative D call TRBD1 (5 bases). Germline CDR1 and CDR2: MDHEN and SYDVKM. The CDR3 consists of 13 residues. Trimming took off 6 bases at V and 0 bases at J, with 9 bases between the two ends. The CDR3 loop reads CASRVGVSYEQYF. The CDR3 DNA reads as TGTGCCAGCAGGGTAGGGGTCTCCTACGAGCAGTACTTC.

The J gene is TRBJ2-2, the V gene TRBV18, with TRBD2 matching 8 bases. Losses at the gene ends were 6 bases for V and 6 bases for J; bases not matched to a gene: 9. CDR1 is KGHSH and CDR2 is LQKENI in the germline V gene. The length of the CDR3 is 15 residues. CDR3 sequence reads: CASSKGAGESGELFF. In DNA form, the CDR3 reads TGTGCCAGCTCCAAAGGAGCGGGGGAATCCGGGGAGCTGTTTTTT.